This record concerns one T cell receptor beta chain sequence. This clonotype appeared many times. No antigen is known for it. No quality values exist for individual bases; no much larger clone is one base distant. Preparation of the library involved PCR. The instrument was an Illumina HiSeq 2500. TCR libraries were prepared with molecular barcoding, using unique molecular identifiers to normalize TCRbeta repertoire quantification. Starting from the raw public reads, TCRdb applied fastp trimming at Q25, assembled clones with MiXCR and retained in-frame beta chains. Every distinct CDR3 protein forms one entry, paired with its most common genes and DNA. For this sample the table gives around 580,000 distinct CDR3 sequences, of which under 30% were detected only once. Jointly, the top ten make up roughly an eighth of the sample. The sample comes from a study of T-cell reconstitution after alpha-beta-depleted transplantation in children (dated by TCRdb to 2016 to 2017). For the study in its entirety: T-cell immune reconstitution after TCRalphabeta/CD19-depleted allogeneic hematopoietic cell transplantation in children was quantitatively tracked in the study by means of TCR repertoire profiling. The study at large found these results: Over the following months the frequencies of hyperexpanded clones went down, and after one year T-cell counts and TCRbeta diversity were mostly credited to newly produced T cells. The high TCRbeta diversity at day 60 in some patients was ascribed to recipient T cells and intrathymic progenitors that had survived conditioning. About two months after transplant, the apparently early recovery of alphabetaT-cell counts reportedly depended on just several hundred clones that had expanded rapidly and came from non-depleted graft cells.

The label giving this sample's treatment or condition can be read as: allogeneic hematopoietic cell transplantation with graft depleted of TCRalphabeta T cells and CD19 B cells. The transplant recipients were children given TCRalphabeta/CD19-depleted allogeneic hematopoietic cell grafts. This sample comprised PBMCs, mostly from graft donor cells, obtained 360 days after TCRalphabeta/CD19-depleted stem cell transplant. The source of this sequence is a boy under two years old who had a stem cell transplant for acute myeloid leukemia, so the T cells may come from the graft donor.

The DNA sequence follows: TGCAGCGTTGCCGCGACTAGCACAGATACGCAGTATTTT. It translates as CSVAATSTDTQYF. The chain links TRBV29-1 with TRBJ2-3, with the D segment identity uncertain. The CDR3 runs 13 amino acids, cysteine and phenylalanine included. CDR3 DNA is the only sequence kept; it has 39 bases, read in frame from the first base. V drops 4 bases and J drops 0 bases, leaving 8 bases in between. CDR1 is given as SQVTM and CDR2 as ANQGSEA, both from the germline V gene.